In its sample, the clone carrying this T cell receptor beta chain is medium-sized. Antigen: not known. TCRdb ran MiXCR on the 5' RACE reads and lists one entry per CDR3 protein. The sample records about 5,700 distinct CDR3 sequences, approximately 15% being singletons. This specimen comes from a study of spatial heterogeneity in lung cancer. The wider study: Strong correlation was found between tumor-region TCR transcript counts and a T cell module score from matched bulk RNA-seq. Raw reads showed each unique TCR and UMI combination turning up more than ten times on average. General study points: Expanded intratumoral alpha and beta TCR counts tracked tumor mutation counts.

Sample time point: sample taken at primary tumor resection. The cohort: over 65 early-stage, untreated non-small cell lung cancer patients. In each case, whole RNA from tumor, nontumor lung or frozen PBMC was sequenced unsorted. The CDR3 extends over 12 amino acids. Germline V CDR1 and CDR2: SGHRS, YFSETQ. Trimming removed 6 bases from V and 8 bases from J, with 12 bases in between. This sample comprised lung tumor tissue, obtained at surgery. The TCR was taken from a male donor with early-stage non-small cell lung cancer. The V gene is TRBV5-1, the J gene TRBJ2-1; D perhaps matches TRBD1 (5 bases). The CDR3 reads CASNDRHDEQFF. CDR3 nucleotide sequence: TGCGCCAGCAATGACAGACACGATGAGCAGTTCTTC.